This is a list of T cell receptor beta chains from one sample in a study of blood T cell repertoires in COVID-19. Sequenced by immunoSEQ multiplex PCR; TCRdb stores in-frame clones only, minus some. The data show hundreds of thousands of clones, roughly 89% seen once. Sequenced input: PBMCs or T cells enriched from blood (not recorded which). The receptors originated from a woman in her thirties or forties who had recovered from COVID-19. Each CDR3 is given with its conserved first and last residue. Expanded clones are given a class, and other clones once, few, many or no size at all.

clone size: -; V gene: TRBV28; CDR3 protein: CASSSPRRVRGEDEQFF
clone size: -; V gene: TRBV5-1; CDR3 protein: CASRVSGNSYNEQFF
clone size: -; V gene: TRBV6-2/TRBV6-3; CDR3 protein: CASSYSRSSSYEQYF
clone size: -; V gene: TRBV28; CDR3 protein: CASSFRGRAPEAFF
clone size: -; V gene: TRBV2; CDR3 protein: CASKGDYLSDTQYF
clone size: -; V gene: TRBV2; CDR3 protein: CASGGSGTKSYNEQFF
clone size: -; V gene: TRBV4-3; CDR3 protein: CASSQAPPGQVYNEQFF
clone size: -; V gene: TRBV6-1; CDR3 protein: CASSEGWGGVNSPLHF
clone size: -; V gene: TRBV11-3; CDR3 protein: CASSRGEGEGLGEQFF
clone size: -; V gene: TRBV11-2; CDR3 protein: CASSLEGREAQYF
clone size: -; V gene: TRBV7-2; CDR3 protein: CASSLGSGSGQFF
clone size: once; V gene: TRBV5-1; CDR3 protein: CASSYGQGADTQYF
clone size: -; V gene: TRBV6-5; CDR3 protein: CASRGLGAVNEQFF
clone size: once; V gene: TRBV6-6; CDR3 protein: CASRRSTGSRGVDEKLFF
clone size: -; V gene: TRBV7-9; CDR3 protein: CASSLEGLGEKLFF
clone size: -; V gene: TRBV14; CDR3 protein: CASSQDVRGTGELFF
clone size: -; V gene: TRBV7-9; CDR3 protein: CASTREGLAGGDTQYF
clone size: -; V gene: TRBV6-5; CDR3 protein: CASTLAGAETQYF
clone size: -; V gene: TRBV7-9; CDR3 protein: CASSLTGGLTGELFF
clone size: few; V gene: TRBV6-5; CDR3 protein: CASREGGRTYEQYF
clone size: once; V gene: TRBV7-9; CDR3 protein: CASYRQGGPYEQYF
clone size: -; V gene: TRBV7-2; CDR3 protein: CASSPPAYNEQFF
clone size: -; V gene: TRBV7-2; CDR3 protein: CASSQFTGTGTDTQYF
clone size: -; V gene: TRBV9; CDR3 protein: CASSYGRTNEKLFF